The sequence of this TCR beta chain was determined in a study of T cells in Graves' hyperthyroidism and ophthalmopathy. Study results and caveats: The model's output predicted ophthalmopathy at a median of around 6.9 months prior to onset. Among clonotypes expanded in thyroid above 0.001, most were also found in blood. From stable hyperthyroidism, ophthalmopathy was separated by a 13 V-J model.

For the diagnoses, clinical symptoms, serum thyroxine and TRAb, thyroid ultrasound and orbital computed tomography were used. RNA transcripts provided the source from which TCR beta CDR3 regions were amplified. An initial round of RT-PCR targeting the TCR CDR3 relied on the HTBI primer set. MiXCR, run by TCRdb on the multiplex PCR reads, gives a single entry per CDR3 protein. The sample includes about 570,000 distinct CDR3 sequences, around 46% of them seen just once. For this clonotype: Its antigen is not identified.

The CDR3 is 15 residues long. The germline CDR1 and CDR2 sequences are SGHVS and FQNEAQ. V gave up 3 bases and J gave up 3 bases; unmatched junction bases: 5. The source is an adult woman with Graves' disease, either hyperthyroidism or ophthalmopathy (not recorded which). This sequence joins TRBV7-8 and TRBJ2-7; 10 bases are a match to TRBD2. The sample taken for sequencing was peripheral blood or thyroid tissue (not recorded which). The CDR3: CASSLASGRIYEQYF. CDR3 DNA sequence: TGTGCCAGCAGCTTGGCTAGCGGGAGAATCTACGAGCAGTACTTC.